This T cell receptor beta chain was profiled in a study of PD-1 blockade in classical Hodgkin lymphoma. Study-wide points: Patients with an early start, nivolumab under 1 year after ASCT, were excluded. Newly diagnosed patients were reported to start with lower TCR diversity than healthy donors.

On this clone: Antigen unknown.

Documented time point: cycle 4 day 1 (C4D1), after five to seven weeks of nivolumab. Relapse after autologous stem cell transplantation occurred in every patient, and brentuximab vedotin exposure varied. Assay used: immunoSEQ multiplex PCR; TCRdb lists only in-frame clones, some missing. In the table there are approximately 61,000 clones, 70% to 90% of which are singletons. CDR3 length: 14 residues. V lost 0 bases and J 11 bases, leaving 12 bases between the germline ends. Germline V gene data show CDR1 as SGHRS and CDR2 as YFSETQ. The chain employs TRBV5-1 and TRBJ1-6; D unresolved. The sequence came from a human donor with classical Hodgkin lymphoma. The sample here was peripheral blood mononuclear cells (PBMCs), taken before the fourth cycle of nivolumab. The CDR3: CASSLGVEGAPLHF. The CDR3 nucleotides read TGCGCCAGCAGCTTGGGGGTTGAGGGTGCACCCCTCCACTTT.